The clone carrying this T cell receptor (beta chain) showed up just a few times. Antigen: not known. This sample was included in a study of molecular identifiers for immune sequencing clone quantification. Naive CD8 T cells were picked out by sorting for CD8+CD4-CCR7+CD45RA+. TCRdb analysed the PCR reads with MiXCR anew, one entry per CDR3 protein. The table lists more than 85,000 distinct CDR3 sequences, 35% of them singletons. Broader study findings: Clones exceeding 20 RNA copies carried over 98% of effector molecules but under 1% of naive-cell molecules.

This TCR derives from a human donor in good health. Some libraries in this study had Jurkat cell RNA spiked in. Material: naive CD8+ T cells from blood, with Jurkat cell RNA spiked in. Noted subset: FACS-sorted CD8+CD4-CCR7+CD45RA+ naive T cells.

The CDR3 protein is CASTGTENQPQHF. Here the CDR3 DNA reads TGTGCCAGCACCGGGACAGAGAATCAGCCCCAGCATTTT. V is TRBV6-1 and J is TRBJ1-5, with TRBD1 identical over 7 bases. The CDR3 runs 13 residues. Looked up from germline, CDR1 is MNHNS and CDR2 is SASEGT. J gave up 4 bases and V 7 bases, and 4 bases lay outside the gene matches.